The next 28 T cell receptor beta chains were all read from a single sample in a study of blood T cell repertoires in COVID-19. The method was immunoSEQ multiplex PCR; TCRdb's version includes in-frame clones alone and lacks a portion of them. The repertoire holds 25,000 to 35,000 clones, with roughly 89% as singletons. Sequencing was carried out using peripheral blood. The receptors here all came from a man aged 80 or over with acute or convalescent COVID-19.

CDR3 sequence reads: CASSLGTGGSPLHF. The DNA of the CDR3 is TGTGCCAGCAGCCTCGGGACAGGGGGCTCACCCCTCCACTTT. V is TRBV7-9 and J is TRBJ1-6, with 12 bases aligning to TRBD1. The CDR3 runs to 14 residues. V shed 5 bases, J shed 10 bases, and the junction held 3 bases outside the gene matches. From germline, CDR1 is SEHNR and CDR2 FQNEAQ (reference sequence).

This chain connects TRBV6-5 to TRBJ2-3, with 7 bases identical to TRBD1. CDR1 and CDR2 (germline): MNHEY, SVGAGI. Germline trimming cut 7 bases from V and 6 bases from J; bases unmatched to any gene: 13. This CDR3 contains 15 residues. The CDR3 loop reads CASKGVTGHTDTQYF. CDR3 bases: TGTGCCAGCAAGGGGGTGACAGGGCATACGGATACGCAGTATTTT.

The chain combines TRBV27 with TRBJ2-7; 8 bases fit TRBD2. V shed 6 bases, J shed 1 base, and the junction held 11 bases outside the gene matches. The CDR3 consists of 16 residues. Germline assignment: CDR1 MNHEY and CDR2 SMNVEV (reference sequence). CDR3 bases: TGTGCCAGCAGGGGACGAGCGGGAGTCGGGTCCTACGAGCAGTACTTC. It encodes CASRGRAGVGSYEQYF.

The chain is built from TRBV30 and TRBJ1-5; 7 bases line up with TRBD1. V lost 5 bases and J lost 2; bases outside the gene matches: 9. The length of the CDR3 is 15 residues. Germline V gives CDR1 GTSNPN, CDR2 SVGIG (reference sequence). CDR3 sequence: CAWAPGGFGNQPQHF. For the CDR3, the DNA is TGTGCCTGGGCCCCAGGGGGTTTCGGCAATCAGCCCCAGCATTTT.

The V and J genes are TRBV30 and TRBJ2-2, with D possibly TRBD2 on 6 matching bases. The CDR3 is 14 amino acids. The germline CDR1 and CDR2 sequences are GTSNPN and SVGIG (reference sequence). V lost 2 bases to trimming and J lost 5 bases, with 12 bases between them. CDR3 DNA: TGTGCCTGGAGTCACCTAGGAGGGACCGGGGAGCTGTTTTTT. This gives the protein CAWSHLGGTGELFF.

The chain couples TRBV7-2 to TRBJ1-6, with D hard to call. This CDR3 contains 13 residues. Per germline, CDR1 SGHTA and CDR2 FQGNSA. V was shortened by 1 base and J by 8 bases, with 6 bases between the two germline ends. The CDR3 DNA sequence: TGTGCCAGCAGCTTAGTTAGTTATTCACCCCTCCACTTT. Amino acids: CASSLVSYSPLHF.

This rearrangement joins TRBV19 to TRBJ1-6; D unclear. CDR3 length: 15 amino acids. Trimming cost V 6 bases and J 0 bases, with 9 bases left between them. Germline loops: CDR1 LNHDA, CDR2 SQIVND (reference sequence). The CDR3 protein is CASRSGSSYNSPLHF. As DNA, the CDR3 is TGTGCCAGTAGGAGCGGAAGCTCCTATAATTCACCCCTCCACTTT.

The J gene is TRBJ1-5, the V gene TRBV5-8; D is uncertain. The CDR3 totals 12 residues. V lost 7 bases and J lost 6, with 11 bases in between. In germline, CDR1 is SGHTS, CDR2 YDEGEE. In nucleotides, the CDR3 is TGTGCCAGCTCCGACGTAGCTCAGCCCCAGCATTTT. It codes for CASSDVAQPQHF. Using reference TRBV5-8 and TRBJ1-5 for the parts outside the CDR3, the full variable domain is EAGVTQSPTHLIKTRGQQATLRCSPISGHTSVYWYQQALGLGLQFLLWYDEGEERNRGNFPPRFSGRQFPNYSSELNVNALELEDSALYLCASSDVAQPQHFGDGTRLSIL.

As DNA, the CDR3 is TGCGCCAGCAGAACGGCGGGAGAGGCAACCTACGAGCAGTACTTC. Protein sequence: CASRTAGEATYEQYF. The chain couples TRBV10-2 to TRBJ2-7, with TRBD2 matching over 7 bases. The CDR3 covers 15 residues. J was trimmed by 2 bases and V by 6 bases; bases with no gene match: 10. Germline V gene sequence: CDR1 WSHSY, CDR2 SAAADI.

This clone was observed a handful of times. V usage is TRBV7-9 and J usage is TRBJ2-7, with 7 nucleotides matching TRBD2. The V and J ends lost 5 bases and 2 bases, in that order; junction bases with no gene match: 12. CDR3 size: 16 residues. Germline CDR1 is SEHNR and CDR2 is FQNEAQ (reference sequence). The DNA for the CDR3 is TGTGCCAGCAGCCCTCATTGGCGGGAGAACCCCTACGAGCAGTACTTC. It codes for CASSPHWRENPYEQYF. Drawing the rest from reference TRBV7-9 and TRBJ2-7, the complete variable domain is DTGVSQNPRHKITKRGQNVTFRCDPISEHNRLYWYRQTLGQGPEFLTYFQNEAQLEKSRLLSDRFSAERPKGSFSTLEIQRTEQGDSAMYLCASSPHWRENPYEQYFGPGTRLTVT.

The chain has TRBV24-1 and TRBJ1-2; D is uncertain. V was shortened by 3 bases and J by 4 bases, with 5 bases between the two germline ends. CDR1 is KGHDR and CDR2 is SFDVKD in the germline V gene. This CDR3 region has 12 residues. CDR3 DNA: TGTGCCACCAGTGATGAGGCCTATGGCTACACCTTC. Protein sequence: CATSDEAYGYTF.

The sample holds a few counts of this clone. The chain employs TRBV3-1 (or the pseudogene TRBV3-2) and TRBJ2-1; 11 bases are shared with TRBD2. Trimming removed 0 bases from V and 12 bases from J; junction bases left unmatched: 13. The CDR3 runs 17 residues. CDR1 and CDR2 (germline): LGHDT, YNNKEL (reference sequence). CDR3 bases: TGTGCCAGCAGCCAAGATTTGGGATCGGGACTAGCGGTGTGGCAGTTCTTC. This gives the protein CASSQDLGSGLAVWQFF.

This chain joins TRBV11-2 and TRBJ2-2; a weak D match, TRBD2 (7 bases). The CDR3 consists of 14 residues. CDR1 SGHAT and CDR2 FQNNGV come from the germline V gene. V was cut by 7 bases and J by 5 bases, with 14 bases left in between. The CDR3 region has the DNA TGTGCCAGCACCTTGGGGGGGGCAACCGGGGAGCTGTTTTTT. It specifies CASTLGGATGELFF.

The genes are TRBV4-2 and TRBJ2-7, with 7 bases that match TRBD1. V trimming: 4 bases; J trimming: 5 bases; junction bases outside the gene matches: 11. The CDR3 spans 15 residues. In germline, CDR1 is LGHNA, CDR2 YNFKEQ. CDR3: CASSRGSGQINEQYF. Here the CDR3 DNA reads TGTGCCAGCAGCCGGGGGTCGGGACAGATAAACGAGCAGTACTTC.

CDR3 sequence (DNA): TGTGCCAGCAGTTACTCGCACAGTTTGAACACTGAAGCTTTCTTT. It is translated as CASSYSHSLNTEAFF. This chain joins TRBV6-5 and TRBJ1-1; no reliable D call. This CDR3 contains 15 residues. Per the germline V gene, CDR1 is MNHEY and CDR2 is SVGAGI. Trimming took 0 bases from V and 0 from J, leaving 8 bases between them.

This chain uses TRBV30 with TRBJ2-2; TRBD2 agrees at 16 bases. From germline, CDR1 is GTSNPN and CDR2 SVGIG (reference sequence). CDR3 length: 17 amino acids. Trimming at V came to 2 bases and at J to 4 bases, leaving 4 bases not matched to a gene. CDR3 amino acids: CAWSRGTSGRATGELFF. The CDR3 bases are TGTGCCTGGAGTCGAGGGACTAGCGGGAGGGCCACCGGGGAGCTGTTTTTT.

The chain employs TRBV7-2 and TRBJ2-1, with D possibly TRBD2 on 5 matching bases. The V end lost 3 bases, the J end lost 4 bases, and 13 bases lay between the germline ends. Germline V gives CDR1 SGHTA, CDR2 FQGNSA. This CDR3 comprises 15 residues. The CDR3 loop is CASSFSRAEYNEQFF. DNA of the CDR3: TGTGCCAGCAGCTTCTCTAGAGCGGAGTACAATGAGCAGTTCTTC.

The chain has TRBV19 and TRBJ1-1, with D uncertain. This CDR3 is built from 15 residues. V was pared by 3 bases and J by 5 bases, with 16 bases between. Germline CDR1 is LNHDA and CDR2 is SQIVND (reference sequence). The chain's CDR3 is CASSIILEGGTEAFF. CDR3 DNA sequence: TGTGCCAGTAGTATCATTCTGGAAGGAGGAACTGAAGCTTTCTTT. The whole variable domain, remainder taken from reference TRBV19 and TRBJ1-1, is DGGITQSPKYLFRKEGQNVTLSCEQNLNHDAMYWYRQDPGQGLRLIYYSQIVNDFQKGDIAEGYSVSREKKESFPLTVTSAQKNPTAFYLCASSIILEGGTEAFFGQGTRLTVV.

CDR3 loop: CSASGTSGTVGETQYF. CDR3 sequence (DNA): TGCAGTGCTAGTGGGACTAGCGGGACGGTGGGGGAGACCCAGTACTTC. The chain couples TRBV20-1 to TRBJ2-5; 13 bases agree with TRBD2. Per the germline V gene, CDR1 is DFQATT and CDR2 is SNEGSKA (reference sequence). The CDR3 is made up of 16 amino acids. The V gene end was trimmed by 3 bases and the J gene end by 5 bases; junction bases not matched to a gene: 9.

The V and J genes are TRBV15 and TRBJ2-3; D ambiguous. Germline V gives CDR1 LNHNV, CDR2 YYDKDF (reference sequence). The V and J ends lost 6 bases and 6 bases respectively, with 19 bases between them. The CDR3 is 15 amino acids. The CDR3 loop reads CATSPNGLIGDTQYF. As DNA, the CDR3 is TGTGCCACCAGTCCTAATGGGCTAATTGGGGATACGCAGTATTTT.

This chain links TRBV4-2 with TRBJ2-3, with D perhaps TRBD2 (6 bases). This CDR3 contains 18 residues. V lost 0 bases and J lost 1, with 17 bases in between. Germline V gene sequence: CDR1 LGHNA, CDR2 YNFKEQ. The DNA for the CDR3 is TGTGCCAGCAGCCAAGATGGGGGTAGCGGAGGGGGCACAGATACGCAGTATTTT. Protein sequence: CASSQDGGSGGGTDTQYF.

The CDR3 nucleotides are TGTGCCAGCAGCCGACAGGCAACTAATGAAAAACTGTTTTTT. Its protein is CASSRQATNEKLFF. The rearrangement uses TRBV2 and TRBJ1-4, with a possible D match to TRBD1 (6 bases). Per germline, CDR1 SNHLY and CDR2 FYNNEI. V lost 6 bases and J 0 bases, leaving 8 bases between the germline ends. The CDR3 is 14 amino acids. The whole variable domain, remainder taken from reference TRBV2 and TRBJ1-4, is EPEVTQTPSHQVTQMGQEVILRCVPISNHLYFYWYRQILGQKVEFLVSFYNNEISEKSEIFDDQFSVERPDGSNFTLKIRSTKLEDSAMYFCASSRQATNEKLFFGSGTQLSVL.

The chain couples TRBV9 to TRBJ1-3; D remains ambiguous. V lost 0 bases and J lost 8, with 9 bases in between. Germline lookup yields CDR1 SGDLS and CDR2 YYNGEE. The CDR3 is made up of 13 amino acids. The CDR3 protein is CASSVGSRDTIYF. The CDR3 DNA sequence: TGTGCCAGCAGCGTAGGGTCGAGGGACACCATATATTTT.

Written as DNA, the CDR3 is TGTGCCAGCAGTCCTAGCGGGAGGGGGCTGGATGAGCAGTTCTTC. This gives the protein CASSPSGRGLDEQFF. The rearrangement joins TRBV27 to TRBJ2-1, with 12 bases lining up with TRBD2. CDR3 length: 15 amino acids. CDR1 is MNHEY and CDR2 is SMNVEV in the germline V gene (reference sequence). Trimming removed 5 bases from V and 8 bases from J; junction bases left unmatched: 7.

This chain uses TRBV2 with TRBJ1-5, with 10 bases identical to TRBD1. This CDR3 has 15 amino acids. V lost 5 bases, J lost 7 bases, and 8 bases stayed unmatched. The germline gives CDR1 SNHLY, CDR2 FYNNEI. The CDR3 nucleotides are TGTGCCAGCAGTCCGGGACAGGGGTACGGGCAGCCCCAGCATTTT. It specifies CASSPGQGYGQPQHF.

This chain joins TRBV9 and TRBJ2-7; D may be TRBD1 (6 bases). Germline V lookup: CDR1 SGDLS, CDR2 YYNGEE. V was pared by 4 bases and J by 4 bases, with 21 bases between. This CDR3 is 16 amino acids long. The CDR3 region is CASSLQQGDGGYEQYF. The CDR3 DNA is TGTGCCAGCAGCCTCCAACAGGGAGATGGCGGATACGAGCAGTACTTC.

The rearrangement uses TRBV6-5 and TRBJ2-7; weak D call: TRBD1 (6 bases). The CDR3 length is 13 residues. Looked up from germline, CDR1 is MNHEY and CDR2 is SVGAGI. The V end was cut by 6 bases, the J end by 3 bases, with 12 bases between. CDR3 protein: CASRAHRDYEQYF. CDR3 DNA: TGTGCCAGCAGGGCCCACAGGGACTACGAGCAGTACTTC.

The V and J genes are TRBV5-1 and TRBJ2-1; D uncertain. The CDR3 sequence is 12 residues long. Germline V lookup: CDR1 SGHRS, CDR2 YFSETQ. V was shortened by 0 bases and J by 13 bases, with 11 bases between the two germline ends. The CDR3 is CASSLAESAQFF. The CDR3 bases are TGCGCCAGCAGCTTGGCCGAAAGCGCCCAGTTCTTC.